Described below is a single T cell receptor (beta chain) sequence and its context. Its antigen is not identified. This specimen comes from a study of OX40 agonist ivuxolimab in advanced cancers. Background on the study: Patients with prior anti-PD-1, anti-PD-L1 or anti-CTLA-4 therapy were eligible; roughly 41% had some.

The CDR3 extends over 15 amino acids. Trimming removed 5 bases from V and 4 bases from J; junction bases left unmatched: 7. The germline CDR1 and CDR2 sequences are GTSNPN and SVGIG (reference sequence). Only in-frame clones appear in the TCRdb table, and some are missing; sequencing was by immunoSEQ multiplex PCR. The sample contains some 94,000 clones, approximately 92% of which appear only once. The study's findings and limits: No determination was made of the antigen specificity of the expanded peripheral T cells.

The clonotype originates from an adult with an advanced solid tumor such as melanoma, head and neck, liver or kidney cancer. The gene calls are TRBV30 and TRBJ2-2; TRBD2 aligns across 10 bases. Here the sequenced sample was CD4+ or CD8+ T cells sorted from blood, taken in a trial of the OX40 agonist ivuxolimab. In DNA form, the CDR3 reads TGTGCCTGGGAGAAGCGGGGGGGCCGCACCGGGGAGCTGTTTTTT. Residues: CAWEKRGGRTGELFF.